The clone carrying this TCR beta chain was seen repeatedly, ten times or more. Its antigen is not known. CDR3 length: 13 amino acids. The germline CDR1 and CDR2 sequences are WSHSY and SAAADI. Trimming removed 6 bases from V and 6 bases from J, with 11 bases in between. This record comes from a study of identical twins. The study, taken as a whole, reports: Where out-of-frame alpha sequences were twin-shared, they showed excess low generation probability.

MiXCR was run by TCRdb on the 5' RACE reads, yielding one entry per CDR3 protein. The profile shows 400,000 to 500,000 distinct CDR3 sequences, roughly 18% of them singletons. The chain carries TRBV10-2 and TRBJ2-2; no reliable D call. The specimen was naive T cells sorted from blood. This TCR was recovered from a man aged 45 to 65 in good health. CDR3 residues: CASSAVSAGELFF. CDR3 nucleotides: TGCGCCAGCAGCGCTGTCTCGGCCGGGGAGCTGTTTTTT.